This TCR beta chain was retrieved from a study of shared clonotypes between healthy human individuals. The V gene end was trimmed by 2 bases and the J gene end by 6 bases; junction bases not matched to a gene: 7. CDR1 is SGDLS, CDR2 YYNGEE, per germline. The CDR3 has 15 residues. Unsorted PBMC replicate PCRs used 300 ng DNA, 32,000 or so T cell genomes. Method: immunoSEQ multiplex PCR; TCRdb's copy keeps in-frame clones and lacks some. The sample gives 550,000 to 600,000 clones, around three quarters of which show up once; more than 10% is in the top ten. This TCR came from a woman between 40 and 55 years old in good health. Some clones in this sample may be carry-over from other donors' samples. Sequencing was carried out using PBMCs. The V gene is TRBV9, the J gene TRBJ2-1; TRBD2 matches 8 bases. Here the CDR3 reads CASSVGTRVGNEQFF. Written as DNA, the CDR3 is TGTGCCAGCAGCGTCGGGACTAGAGTCGGCAATGAGCAGTTCTTC.